Shown below are 32 T cell receptor beta chains from a single sample sequenced in a study of shared clonotypes between healthy human individuals. The repertoire was sequenced with immunoSEQ multiplex PCR; TCRdb's copy has only in-frame clones and lacks some. Counted here are about 1,900,000 clones, just under 95% occurring once; the ten biggest clones make up more than 0.9%. CD45RO-negative CD8 cells positively selected for CCR7 made up the naive population, which excluded terminally differentiated effector memory CD45RA+ cells. The sample was naive CD8+ T cells sorted from blood. The receptors originated from a man younger than 35 in good health.

V and J are TRBV19 and TRBJ1-5; no firm D call. V lost 0 bases and J 2 bases, leaving 14 bases between the germline ends. The V gene's germline CDR1 is LNHDA and CDR2 SQIVND (reference sequence). The CDR3 loop spans 17 amino acids. The DNA for the CDR3 is TGTGCCAGTAGTATAGATCTGTGGGAAAGAGGCAATCAGCCCCAGCATTTT. Amino acids: CASSIDLWERGNQPQHF.

V usage is TRBV28 and J usage is TRBJ2-7; D not resolved. Between the trimmed V and J ends, which lost 3 bases and 2 bases, there was a span of 14 bases. Per the germline V gene, CDR1 is MDHEN and CDR2 is SYDVKM. This CDR3 spans 15 amino acids. The CDR3 protein is CASSFLTDAAYEQYF. DNA of the CDR3: TGTGCCAGCAGTTTCCTTACTGACGCCGCCTACGAGCAGTACTTC. The whole variable domain, filled in from reference TRBV28 and TRBJ2-7, reads DVKVTQSSRYLVKRTGEKVFLECVQDMDHENMFWYRQDPGLGLRLIYFSYDVKMKEKGDIPEGYSVSREKKERFSLILESASTNQTSMYLCASSFLTDAAYEQYFGPGTRLTVT.

The chain links TRBV19 to TRBJ2-5, with a tentative D call TRBD2 (5 bases). Germline loops: CDR1 LNHDA, CDR2 SQIVND (reference sequence). The CDR3 loop spans 13 amino acids. V lost 3 bases and J lost 2, with 7 bases in between. The CDR3 sequence: CASSIGGQETQYF. CDR3 nucleotide sequence: TGTGCCAGTAGTATCGGAGGACAAGAGACCCAGTACTTC.

The chain combines TRBV28 with TRBJ2-7, with D hard to call. In germline, CDR1 is MDHEN, CDR2 SYDVKM. The CDR3 runs 14 residues. The ends were cut back, 3 bases at V and 5 bases at J, with 14 bases in the middle. CDR3 nucleotides: TGTGCCAGCAGTTTTGGTCATCACCGGGACGAGCAGTACTTC. Encoded protein: CASSFGHHRDEQYF.

The rearrangement joins TRBV9 to TRBJ2-3; 7 positions match TRBD1. Per the germline V gene, CDR1 is SGDLS and CDR2 is YYNGEE. This CDR3 comprises 14 residues. The V and J ends lost 4 bases and 4 bases, in that order; junction bases with no gene match: 6. The chain's CDR3 is CASSIDRAADTQYF. The CDR3 DNA reads TGTGCCAGCAGCATCGACAGGGCGGCAGATACGCAGTATTTT.

The chain recombines TRBV5-1 with TRBJ2-5; TRBD2 aligns across 8 bases. Germline V lookup: CDR1 SGHRS, CDR2 YFSETQ. J was trimmed by 2 bases and V by 1 base; bases with no gene match: 13. This CDR3 has 18 amino acids. The CDR3 DNA is TGCGCCAGCAGCTTGTATGGCGGGGGGCCTAGAGGACAAGAGACCCAGTACTTC. This encodes CASSLYGGGPRGQETQYF.

The chain employs TRBV7-9 and TRBJ2-7; a weak D match, TRBD2 (5 bases). The germline gives CDR1 SEHNR, CDR2 FQNEAQ (reference sequence). The germline V and J ends were trimmed by 2 bases and 2 bases, with 10 bases remaining between them. The CDR3 extends over 14 amino acids. The CDR3 sequence is CASSLRDQAYEQYF. In nucleotides, the CDR3 is TGTGCCAGCAGCTTACGGGATCAAGCCTACGAGCAGTACTTC. The full variable domain, with the rest looked up from reference TRBV7-9 and TRBJ2-7, is DTGVSQNPRHKITKRGQNVTFRCDPISEHNRLYWYRQTLGQGPEFLTYFQNEAQLEKSRLLSDRFSAERPKGSFSTLEIQRTEQGDSAMYLCASSLRDQAYEQYFGPGTRLTVT.

Regarding this clone: This same CDR3 is encoded by further DNA sequences in the sample. The gene calls are TRBV9 and TRBJ2-2, with D possibly matching TRBD2 (5 bases). CDR1 and CDR2 (germline): SGDLS, YYNGEE. V was shortened by 0 bases and J by 7 bases, with 7 bases between the two germline ends. The CDR3 is made up of 13 amino acids. CDR3: CASSVGGIGELFF. The CDR3 DNA reads TGTGCCAGCAGCGTAGGAGGGATCGGGGAGCTGTTTTTT.

As regards this clone: Additional DNA sequences in this sample encode the identical CDR3. This rearrangement joins TRBV30 to TRBJ2-5; 10 bases line up with TRBD1. CDR3 length: 14 residues. With V trimmed by 3 bases and J by 2 bases, 3 bases remained unmatched. Germline V gene lookup returns CDR1 GTSNPN and CDR2 SVGIG (reference sequence). This chain's CDR3 is CAWSAGQGQETQYF. The CDR3 nucleotides are TGTGCCTGGAGCGCGGGACAGGGGCAAGAGACCCAGTACTTC.

The V call is TRBV7-8, the J call TRBJ2-7, with a possible D match to TRBD1 (6 bases). V gave up 2 bases and J gave up 4 bases, with 15 bases separating them. CDR3 length: 15 residues. Germline V gene data show CDR1 as SGHVS and CDR2 as FQNEAQ. CDR3 amino acids: CASSLTAGDPYEQYF. The CDR3 nucleotides read TGTGCCAGCAGCTTAACGGCAGGGGATCCTTACGAGCAGTACTTC.

The chain is built from TRBV29-1 and TRBJ1-4; D remains ambiguous. This CDR3 contains 14 residues. V was shortened by 0 bases and J by 6 bases, with 11 bases between the two germline ends. Germline values: CDR1 SQVTM, CDR2 ANQGSEA. The CDR3 loop is CSVEDLGPDEKLFF. The CDR3 DNA reads TGCAGCGTTGAAGATCTTGGGCCGGATGAAAAACTGTTTTTT.

The chain couples TRBV10-3 to TRBJ2-7, with D perhaps matching TRBD1 (5 bases). V gave up 3 bases and J gave up 4 bases, with 13 bases separating them. The CDR3 totals 14 residues. Germline CDR1 is ENHRY and CDR2 is SYGVKD. CDR3 amino acids: CAISEGRVGYEQYF. The CDR3, as DNA: TGTGCCATCAGTGAAGGCAGGGTGGGTTACGAGCAGTACTTC.

The chain links TRBV27 to TRBJ2-7; 9 nucleotides line up with TRBD2. Germline lookup yields CDR1 MNHEY and CDR2 SMNVEV (reference sequence). The CDR3 extends over 16 amino acids. The junction had 10 bases not matched to a gene; V was cut back by 0 bases and J by 7 bases. CDR3 protein: CASSLSSGGGAWEQYF. The CDR3 nucleotides read TGTGCCAGCAGTTTATCGAGCGGCGGGGGGGCCTGGGAGCAGTACTTC.

The chain uses TRBV2 and TRBJ2-2; TRBD2 agrees at 8 bases. This CDR3 region has 14 residues. The junction had 6 bases not matched to a gene; V was cut back by 7 bases and J by 5 bases. Germline loops: CDR1 SNHLY, CDR2 FYNNEI. The CDR3 coding sequence is TGTGCCAGCATTACCGGGGGGGTGACCGGGGAGCTGTTTTTT. It is translated as CASITGGVTGELFF.

This clone was recorded once. The rearrangement joins TRBV10-1 to TRBJ2-7; D ambiguous. V gave up 8 bases and J gave up 4 bases, with 12 bases separating them. The CDR3 is made up of 12 amino acids. Germline CDR1 and CDR2: WNHNN and SYGVQD (reference sequence). CDR3 DNA sequence: TGCGCCAGCGAAGAGTTAGGGTACGAGCAGTACTTC. It encodes CASEELGYEQYF.

The chain recombines TRBV5-6 with TRBJ1-1; D not resolved. The ends were cut back, 3 bases at V and 4 bases at J, with 10 bases in the middle. This CDR3 has 13 amino acids. CDR1 and CDR2 (germline): SGHDT, YYEEEE. The CDR3 loop reads CASSWTPGTEAFF. DNA of the CDR3: TGTGCCAGCAGCTGGACGCCGGGCACTGAAGCTTTCTTT. The whole variable domain, filled in from reference TRBV5-6 and TRBJ1-1, reads DAGVTQSPTHLIKTRGQQVTLRCSPKSGHDTVSWYQQALGQGPQFIFQYYEEEERQRGNFPDRFSGHQFPNYSSELNVNALLLGDSALYLCASSWTPGTEAFFGQGTRLTVV.

This chain connects TRBV7-9 to TRBJ2-5, with D tentatively TRBD2 (7 bases). This CDR3 is built from 16 residues. Trimming took 5 bases from V and 5 from J, leaving 21 bases between them. Germline CDR1 is SEHNR and CDR2 is FQNEAQ (reference sequence). CDR3 DNA: TGTGCCAGCAGCCCCAGGAGGGGGGGGGCCCAGGAGACCCAGTACTTC. Encoded protein: CASSPRRGGAQETQYF.

This clone was counted once. The chain links TRBV4-1 to TRBJ2-1; 9 positions agree with TRBD2. V shed 0 bases, J shed 2 bases, and the junction held 2 bases outside the gene matches. Germline CDR1 is MGHRA and CDR2 is YSYEKL. The CDR3 is made up of 16 amino acids. This chain's CDR3 is CASSQDLAGTYNEQFF. In DNA, the CDR3 is TGCGCCAGCAGCCAAGATCTAGCGGGGACCTACAATGAGCAGTTCTTC.

Notes on this clone: This could be a read error, since a much larger clone is one nucleotide away. Additional DNA sequences in this sample encode the identical CDR3. The V call is TRBV9, the J call TRBJ1-1; no definite D call. Germline CDR1 is SGDLS and CDR2 is YYNGEE. The CDR3 contains 13 residues. V gave up 0 bases and J gave up 4 bases, with 7 bases separating them. The CDR3 region has the DNA TGTGCCAGCAGCGTAGGGTGGGGCACTGAAGCTTTCTTT. The encoded protein is CASSVGWGTEAFF.

This rearrangement joins TRBV19 to TRBJ2-7; 8 bases line up with TRBD1. In germline, CDR1 is LNHDA, CDR2 SQIVND (reference sequence). The J segment lost 3 bases and the V segment lost 4 bases, leaving 8 bases of the junction unmatched. This CDR3 region has 15 residues. The CDR3 loop reads CASSTFDRGDYEQYF. The CDR3 DNA is TGTGCCAGTAGTACCTTCGACAGGGGCGACTACGAGCAGTACTTC.

This clone was detected once. The V gene is TRBV25-1, the J gene TRBJ1-2; 8 bases match TRBD1. V shed 3 bases and J 3 bases; nucleotides not matched to a gene: 6. The CDR3 has 15 residues. Per the germline V gene, CDR1 is MGHDK and CDR2 is SYGVNS. For the CDR3, the DNA is TGTGCCAGCAGTGACGGGACAGGAAGACACTATGGCTACACCTTC. This gives the protein CASSDGTGRHYGYTF.

V usage is TRBV2 and J usage is TRBJ1-3, with TRBD1 identical over 9 bases. This CDR3 has 14 residues. Looked up from germline, CDR1 is SNHLY and CDR2 is FYNNEI. The trim removed 5 bases at V and 10 bases at J, leaving 9 bases unmatched. This CDR3 is CASSPGTGRNTIYF. CDR3 coding DNA: TGTGCCAGCAGTCCCGGGACAGGGCGGAATACCATATATTTT.

The CDR3 region has the DNA TGTGCCAGCAGTGGTACAGGGTTTGGCCAGCCCCAGCATTTT. As protein: CASSGTGFGQPQHF. This sequence joins TRBV2 and TRBJ1-5; D perhaps matches TRBD1 (6 bases). The V end lost 4 bases, the J end lost 7 bases, and 14 bases lay between the germline ends. In germline, CDR1 is SNHLY, CDR2 FYNNEI. The CDR3 is 14 residues long.

V gene TRBV5-8 combines with J gene TRBJ1-6; no clear D. CDR3 length equals 13 residues. The V end was cut by 0 bases, the J end by 6 bases, with 4 bases between. Per germline, CDR1 SGHTS and CDR2 YDEGEE. The CDR3 DNA follows: TGTGCCAGCAGCTTGGCCGCTAATTCACCCCTCCACTTT. Translating it yields CASSLAANSPLHF.

This chain joins TRBV28 and TRBJ2-3; 9 positions match TRBD2. The CDR3 has 16 amino acids. The germline V gene encodes CDR1 MDHEN and CDR2 SYDVKM. V lost 2 bases to trimming and J lost 3 bases; unmatched junction nucleotides: 6. CDR3 nucleotides: TGTGCCAGCAGTTTAGGGACTAGCCCTAATACAGATACGCAGTATTTT. Amino acids: CASSLGTSPNTDTQYF.

This clone was observed a single time. This specimen includes other DNA sequences encoding the same CDR3. The chain uses TRBV11-2 and TRBJ2-7, with D maybe TRBD1 (6 bases). The CDR3 is 13 residues long. The V and J ends lost 5 bases and 3 bases respectively, with 11 bases between them. Germline V lookup: CDR1 SGHAT, CDR2 FQNNGV. The CDR3 loop is CASSQQGNYEQYF. The CDR3 bases are TGTGCCAGCAGCCAACAGGGAAACTACGAGCAGTACTTC. The full variable domain, in which reference TRBV11-2 and TRBJ2-7 provide the parts outside the CDR3, is EAGVAQSPRYKIIEKRQSVAFWCNPISGHATLYWYQQILGQGPKLLIQFQNNGVVDDSQLPKDRFSAERLKGVDSTLKIQPAKLEDSAVYLCASSQQGNYEQYFGPGTRLTVT.

V usage is TRBV29-1 and J usage is TRBJ2-5; 9 nucleotides line up with TRBD2. The germline V gene has CDR1 SQVTM and CDR2 ANQGSEA. Trimming cost V 4 bases and J 1 base; bases outside gene matches: 7. The CDR3 consists of 15 residues. CDR3 DNA sequence: TGCAGCGTTGGATTGACTAGCGGTTTCCAAGAGACCCAGTACTTC. Its translation: CSVGLTSGFQETQYF.

The chain recombines TRBV5-1 with TRBJ2-1; D is perhaps TRBD1 (5 bases). The CDR3 covers 15 residues. V lost 6 bases and J lost 1, with 14 bases in between. Germline CDR1 reads SGHRS; CDR2 reads YFSETQ. CDR3 coding DNA: TGCGCCAGCACCCTCAGGGTTGCTTCCTACAATGAGCAGTTCTTC. Encoded protein: CASTLRVASYNEQFF.

The J gene is TRBJ1-2, the V gene TRBV28; TRBD1 is a possible D gene (5 bases). The germline V and J ends were trimmed by 8 bases and 5 bases, with 21 bases remaining between them. Germline CDR1 is MDHEN and CDR2 is SYDVKM. The CDR3 covers 15 residues. The CDR3 DNA is TGTGCCAGCGCTTTCAGGGCGGATTTGGTATATGGCTACACCTTC. Translating it yields CASAFRADLVYGYTF.

As for this clone: Additional DNA sequences in this sample encode the identical CDR3. J is TRBJ2-5 and V is TRBV11-2, with TRBD1 identical over 7 bases. Germline CDR1 is SGHAT and CDR2 is FQNNGV. With 5 bases clipped from V and 1 base from J, the junction kept 4 bases outside the gene matches. This CDR3 is built from 14 residues. This CDR3 reads CASSPGTVQETQYF. CDR3 bases: TGTGCCAGCAGCCCTGGGACAGTCCAAGAGACCCAGTACTTC. Together with reference TRBV11-2 and TRBJ2-5, the CDR3 gives the full variable domain: EAGVAQSPRYKIIEKRQSVAFWCNPISGHATLYWYQQILGQGPKLLIQFQNNGVVDDSQLPKDRFSAERLKGVDSTLKIQPAKLEDSAVYLCASSPGTVQETQYFGPGTRLLVL.

The V call is TRBV7-6, the J call TRBJ2-7, with TRBD2 identical over 7 bases. V trimming: 3 bases; J trimming: 3 bases; junction bases outside the gene matches: 8. The CDR3 sequence is 15 residues long. Germline assignment: CDR1 SGHVS and CDR2 FNYEAQ. CDR3 loop: CASSFVAGRLYEQYF. The CDR3 bases are TGTGCCAGCAGCTTTGTAGCGGGCCGTCTCTACGAGCAGTACTTC.

This clone has a single count. This chain uses TRBV11-3 with TRBJ1-2, with TRBD1 matching over 7 bases. CDR1 and CDR2 (germline): SGHNT, YENEEA. This CDR3 has 15 residues. V lost 5 bases to trimming and J lost 5 bases; unmatched junction nucleotides: 11. CDR3 region: CASSTEGQFHYGYTF. CDR3 coding DNA: TGTGCCAGCAGCACAGAGGGACAGTTCCATTATGGCTACACCTTC.